This TCR beta chain was documented in a study of blood T cell repertoires in COVID-19. Looking at the study overall: Collection of acute and convalescent COVID-19 samples took place in the United States, Italy and Spain. PBMCs, B-cell-depleted T cells, or T cells were the source of the cDNA or gDNA that made up the material.

In the authors' workflow: From reference gene primer amplification, estimates of nucleated cell counts were derived. Clones were read by immunoSEQ multiplex PCR, and TCRdb kept only the in-frame ones, dropping some. V, J and clone size derive from that table, while D and trimming were established from the DNA sequence. Of 95,000 to 110,000 clones listed, about four fifths are singletons. The J segment lost 6 bases and the V segment lost 5 bases, leaving 13 bases of the junction unmatched. The CDR3 has 15 residues. From germline, CDR1 is SGHRS and CDR2 YFSETQ. This clonotype was obtained from a man between 60 and 75 years old with acute or convalescent COVID-19. The sample was peripheral blood. This chain links TRBV5-1 with TRBJ1-2; 7 bases are shared with TRBD1. The CDR3 protein is CASRPSLDRVDGYTF. Here the CDR3 DNA reads TGCGCCAGCAGACCCTCGTTAGACAGGGTGGATGGCTACACCTTC.